What follows are 30 T cell receptor beta chains derived from one specimen sequenced in a study of cytomegalovirus exposure and HLA in healthy donors. The PCR made use of 60 Vbeta and 13 Jbeta primers. Some clones are missing from TCRdb's copy, which holds only in-frame ones; the method was immunoSEQ multiplex PCR. The sample yields some 150,000 clones, over 65% seen once. What was sequenced was PBMCs. The receptors were gathered from a man aged 40-55 years in good health and CMV-seropositive.

The chain couples TRBV28 to TRBJ2-1; possibly TRBD1 for D (5 bases). CDR1 and CDR2 from the germline V gene are MDHEN and SYDVKM. The CDR3 extends over 12 amino acids. V was pared by 2 bases and J by 6 bases, with 5 bases between. CDR3 in DNA: TGTGCCAGCAGTTTACAGGGCAATGAGCAGTTCTTC. It is translated as CASSLQGNEQFF. Variable domain in full (rest from reference TRBV28 and TRBJ2-1): DVKVTQSSRYLVKRTGEKVFLECVQDMDHENMFWYRQDPGLGLRLIYFSYDVKMKEKGDIPEGYSVSREKKERFSLILESASTNQTSMYLCASSLQGNEQFFGPGTRLTVL.

Only a few counts were recorded for this clone. The chain uses TRBV30 and TRBJ1-5; the D is unclear. V dropped 2 bases and J dropped 5 bases, with 10 bases sitting between them. Germline-derived CDR1 and CDR2 are GTSNPN and SVGIG (reference sequence). CDR3 length: 13 residues. CDR3 DNA: TGTGCCTGGAGTAGTAGTGGTCATCAGCCCCAGCATTTT. Its protein product is CAWSSSGHQPQHF.

The chain employs TRBV29-1 and TRBJ2-5, with 15 bases aligning to TRBD2. The CDR3 sequence is 14 residues long. The germline V gene encodes CDR1 SQVTM and CDR2 ANQGSEA. J was trimmed by 2 bases and V by 7 bases; bases with no gene match: 2. In nucleotides, the CDR3 is TGCAGCGCCGGACTAGCGGGAGGGCAAGAGACCCAGTACTTC. Translation: CSAGLAGGQETQYF.

This chain uses TRBV2 with TRBJ1-4, with D perhaps matching TRBD1 (5 bases). V was pared by 8 bases and J by 0 bases, with 16 bases between. The CDR3 runs 16 residues. Germline CDR1 reads SNHLY; CDR2 reads FYNNEI. DNA for the CDR3: TGTGCCAGCCGGGCTGGAAGGGGCGCAACTAATGAAAAACTGTTTTTT. Encoded protein: CASRAGRGATNEKLFF.

This clone occurred a few times. The chain links TRBV2 to TRBJ2-7; D is possibly TRBD2 (6 bases). Trimming cost V 8 bases and J 0 bases, with 14 bases left between them. The germline CDR1 and CDR2 sequences are SNHLY and FYNNEI. The CDR3 is 14 amino acids. In nucleotides, the CDR3 is TGTGCCAGCGAGGGTCGGGACTTCTCCTACGAGCAGTACTTC. As protein: CASEGRDFSYEQYF.

The chain carries TRBV5-6 and TRBJ2-7; 9 positions match TRBD1. V gave up 4 bases and J gave up 6 bases; unmatched junction bases: 14. CDR1 is SGHDT, CDR2 YYEEEE, per germline. CDR3 length: 16 residues. The CDR3 DNA reads TGTGCCAGCAGCATTAAGCACGTGGGACAGGGACGCGAGCAGTACTTC. Protein sequence: CASSIKHVGQGREQYF.

The rearrangement links TRBV4-1 to TRBJ1-1; the match to TRBD1 covers 7 bases. CDR1 and CDR2 (germline): MGHRA, YSYEKL. After removal of 7 bases from V and 6 bases from J, the junction contained 11 bases not matched to a gene. This CDR3 comprises 14 residues. CDR3: CASTLSKGAAEAFF. The CDR3 DNA follows: TGCGCCAGCACCCTATCGAAGGGGGCAGCTGAAGCTTTCTTT.

The chain combines TRBV6-5 with TRBJ1-1; perhaps TRBD1 as D (5 bases). Per germline, CDR1 MNHEY and CDR2 SVGAGI. Trimming shortened V by 6 bases and J by 4 bases, and 18 bases separated the two germline ends. This CDR3 is built from 15 residues. CDR3 in DNA: TGTGCCAGCAGGAACAGTTACGCCGGGGGCACTGAAGCTTTCTTT. As protein: CASRNSYAGGTEAFF.

J is TRBJ1-1 and V is TRBV5-1; unclear D gene. CDR3 length: 15 residues. The V end lost 3 bases, the J end lost 5 bases, and 17 bases lay between the germline ends. Germline CDR1 and CDR2: SGHRS and YFSETQ. CDR3 DNA: TGCGCCAGCAGCTCTGCGATAAACCGGGGAACTGAAGCTTTCTTT. Translation gives CASSSAINRGTEAFF.

The chain recombines TRBV19 with TRBJ1-5; 8 nucleotides agree with TRBD1. The length of the CDR3 is 13 residues. The trim removed 8 bases at V and 4 bases at J, leaving 4 bases unmatched. Germline V lookup: CDR1 LNHDA, CDR2 SQIVND (reference sequence). The CDR3 bases are TGTGCCAGTGAGGACAGGGCTAATCAGCCCCAGCATTTT. Amino acid sequence: CASEDRANQPQHF.

The V and J genes are TRBV19 and TRBJ2-1; D is perhaps TRBD2 (6 bases). From germline, CDR1 is LNHDA and CDR2 SQIVND (reference sequence). This CDR3 region has 14 residues. Trimming removed 4 bases from V and 8 bases from J, with 15 bases in between. The CDR3 nucleotides read TGTGCCAGTAGTAGGGACTCCCTTGGGGATGAGCAGTTCTTC. This encodes CASSRDSLGDEQFF.

The rearrangement uses TRBV18 and TRBJ2-3, with D tentatively TRBD1 (5 bases). Germline V gene lookup returns CDR1 KGHSH and CDR2 LQKENI. With 5 bases removed from V and 5 bases from J, the gap between germline ends came to 8 bases. CDR3 length: 12 amino acids. CDR3 amino acids: CASSTQGDTQYF. DNA of the CDR3: TGTGCCAGCTCAACTCAGGGAGATACGCAGTATTTT.

This chain joins TRBV2 and TRBJ1-4; D gene uncertain. Germline CDR1 is SNHLY and CDR2 is FYNNEI. CDR3 length equals 15 residues. V lost 5 bases, J lost 6 bases, and 16 bases lay in between. CDR3 sequence: CASSLGSPMDEKLFF. The CDR3 coding sequence is TGTGCCAGCAGTCTCGGGAGTCCAATGGATGAAAAACTGTTTTTT. The variable domain in full, with the rest retrieved from reference TRBV2 and TRBJ1-4, is EPEVTQTPSHQVTQMGQEVILRCVPISNHLYFYWYRQILGQKVEFLVSFYNNEISEKSEIFDDQFSVERPDGSNFTLKIRSTKLEDSAMYFCASSLGSPMDEKLFFGSGTQLSVL.

This chain links TRBV28 with TRBJ2-2; 7 nucleotides agree with TRBD2. The trim removed 2 bases at V and 0 bases at J, leaving 9 bases unmatched. The CDR3 runs to 18 residues. Germline values: CDR1 MDHEN, CDR2 SYDVKM. CDR3 in amino acids: CASSLRLAVWANTGELFF. CDR3 coding DNA: TGTGCCAGCAGTTTAAGGCTAGCGGTATGGGCGAACACCGGGGAGCTGTTTTTT.

The CDR3 DNA sequence: TGTGCCAGTAGTCCTCCCCCCGGGGATCAGCCCCAGCATTTT. This sequence encodes CASSPPPGDQPQHF. This rearrangement joins TRBV19 to TRBJ1-5; the D is unclear. This CDR3 has 14 residues. Germline V gene sequence: CDR1 LNHDA, CDR2 SQIVND (reference sequence). V lost 5 bases to trimming and J lost 5 bases, with 13 bases between them.

The V call is TRBV29-1, the J call TRBJ2-5, with 8 bases lining up with TRBD2. V shed 7 bases, J shed 5 bases, and the junction held 9 bases outside the gene matches. This CDR3 is built from 13 residues. Germline CDR1 is SQVTM and CDR2 is ANQGSEA. Written as DNA, the CDR3 is TGCAGCGCCGGGGGGGAGGGGCAGGAGACCCAGTACTTC. Translating it yields CSAGGEGQETQYF.

The chain links TRBV7-3 to TRBJ2-2; D uncertain. Trimming removed 2 bases at V and 0 bases at J, with 7 bases between. This CDR3 has 15 residues. Germline V gene lookup returns CDR1 SGHTA and CDR2 FQGTGA. The CDR3 protein is CASSLGLSNTGELFF. The CDR3 DNA is TGTGCCAGCAGCTTAGGGCTATCGAACACCGGGGAGCTGTTTTTT. The variable domain in full, with the rest retrieved from reference TRBV7-3 and TRBJ2-2, is GAGVSQTPSNKVTEKGKYVELRCDPISGHTALYWYRQSLGQGPEFLIYFQGTGAADDSGLPNDRFFAVRPEGSVSTLKIQRTERGDSAVYLCASSLGLSNTGELFFGEGSRLTVL.

This clone has a single count. The J gene is TRBJ1-3, the V gene TRBV5-1; 9 nucleotides agree with TRBD1. V lost 4 bases, J lost 4 bases, and 9 bases stayed unmatched. The CDR3 covers 16 residues. Germline lookup yields CDR1 SGHRS and CDR2 YFSETQ. The CDR3 sequence: CASSDPTGGKGNTIYF. In nucleotides, the CDR3 is TGCGCCAGCAGCGACCCGACAGGGGGGAAAGGAAACACCATATATTTT.

This clone has just one count. This chain joins TRBV28 and TRBJ2-7; 7 bases align to TRBD2. CDR1 and CDR2 from the germline V gene are MDHEN and SYDVKM. The trim removed 6 bases at V and 3 bases at J, leaving 11 bases unmatched. The CDR3 length is 15 residues. The CDR3 reads CASRPRLAVIYEQYF. Written as DNA, the CDR3 is TGTGCCAGCAGACCTAGACTAGCAGTTATCTACGAGCAGTACTTC. The entire variable domain, with the rest obtained from reference TRBV28 and TRBJ2-7, is as follows: DVKVTQSSRYLVKRTGEKVFLECVQDMDHENMFWYRQDPGLGLRLIYFSYDVKMKEKGDIPEGYSVSREKKERFSLILESASTNQTSMYLCASRPRLAVIYEQYFGPGTRLTVT.

The CDR3 here is CASSTQGGNTEAFF. In DNA form, the CDR3 reads TGCGCCAGCAGCACGCAGGGGGGGAACACTGAAGCTTTCTTT. V and J are TRBV5-1 and TRBJ1-1; 7 nucleotides line up with TRBD1. Trimming at V came to 4 bases and at J to 1 base, leaving 4 bases not matched to a gene. This CDR3 has 14 amino acids. In germline, CDR1 is SGHRS, CDR2 YFSETQ.

CDR3 protein: CASSGRLAGTSYEQYF. CDR3 coding DNA: TGTGCCAGCAGTGGGAGGCTAGCGGGCACCTCCTACGAGCAGTACTTC. The V call is TRBV27, the J call TRBJ2-7; 8 positions agree with TRBD2. V lost 5 bases and J lost 0; bases outside the gene matches: 9. The CDR3 is made up of 16 amino acids. Germline values: CDR1 MNHEY, CDR2 SMNVEV (reference sequence).

The CDR3 DNA reads TGTGCCAGTGGTCTGGGGGGCGAGCAGTACTTC. This codes for CASGLGGEQYF. The chain is built from TRBV19 and TRBJ2-7; TRBD2 might be the D (6 bases). The CDR3 sequence is 11 residues long. Germline values: CDR1 LNHDA, CDR2 SQIVND (reference sequence). The germline V and J ends were trimmed by 8 bases and 6 bases, with 11 bases remaining between them.

The chain couples TRBV2 to TRBJ2-3; 10 positions match TRBD2. After removal of 6 bases from V and 6 bases from J, the junction contained 12 bases not matched to a gene. Germline CDR1 and CDR2: SNHLY and FYNNEI. The length of the CDR3 is 16 residues. This CDR3 is CASRRDGLAAEDTQYF. The CDR3, as DNA: TGTGCCAGCAGACGTGACGGACTAGCGGCCGAGGATACGCAGTATTTT.

The V and J genes are TRBV30 and TRBJ2-7, with D perhaps TRBD2 (5 bases). There are 13 residues in the CDR3. Germline values: CDR1 GTSNPN, CDR2 SVGIG (reference sequence). Trimming shortened V by 7 bases and J by 2 bases, and 15 bases separated the two germline ends. CDR3 coding DNA: TGTGCCTTCGAAACTAGTAGTACCTACGAGCAGTACTTC. This gives the protein CAFETSSTYEQYF.

V is TRBV29-1 and J is TRBJ1-1, with a possible D match to TRBD1 (6 bases). Germline V CDR1 and CDR2: SQVTM, ANQGSEA. The CDR3 spans 13 residues. The V gene lost 5 bases and the J gene lost 1 base, with 11 bases spanning the gap. The CDR3 is CSVNNRENTEAFF. As DNA, the CDR3 is TGCAGCGTTAACAACAGGGAGAACACTGAAGCTTTCTTT.

The chain recombines TRBV30 with TRBJ2-5; TRBD2 matches 7 bases. The germline gives CDR1 GTSNPN, CDR2 SVGIG (reference sequence). J gave up 3 bases and V 2 bases, and 6 bases lay outside the gene matches. The CDR3 is 14 amino acids. The CDR3 region has the DNA TGTGCCTGGAGTCTCCTAGCGGCGAAAGAGACCCAGTACTTC. The encoded protein is CAWSLLAAKETQYF.

V and J are TRBV9 and TRBJ2-7; tentatively, D is TRBD2 (5 bases). The CDR3 totals 16 residues. Trimming shortened V by 7 bases and J by 3 bases, and 23 bases separated the two germline ends. Per germline, CDR1 SGDLS and CDR2 YYNGEE. DNA of the CDR3: TGTGCCAGCTTCGAGCGGCCGTCCTACCACGGCTACGAGCAGTACTTC. Protein product: CASFERPSYHGYEQYF.

The rearrangement uses TRBV15 and TRBJ1-5; D might be TRBD1 (6 bases). The CDR3 loop spans 17 amino acids. The V gene's germline CDR1 is LNHNV and CDR2 YYDKDF (reference sequence). Trimming took 9 bases from V and 1 from J, leaving 22 bases between them. This CDR3 reads CATLPGHGTASNQPQHF. The CDR3 region has the DNA TGTGCCACTCTTCCGGGACACGGAACCGCAAGCAATCAGCCCCAGCATTTT.

The chain has TRBV18 and TRBJ2-1; 11 nucleotides line up with TRBD1. Germline CDR1 reads KGHSH; CDR2 reads LQKENI. V lost 6 bases, J lost 5 bases, and 18 bases stayed unmatched. The CDR3 totals 19 residues. The CDR3 nucleotides are TGTGCCAGCTCTCGACTGGGACAGGGGGTACGGGGCCCGAACAATGAGCAGTTCTTC. Protein: CASSRLGQGVRGPNNEQFF.

A few counts support this clone. The rearrangement links TRBV28 to TRBJ2-7; 8 bases are shared with TRBD1. The CDR3 is made up of 17 amino acids. Germline V lookup: CDR1 MDHEN, CDR2 SYDVKM. Trimming removed 8 bases from V and 3 bases from J; junction bases left unmatched: 18. CDR3 residues: CASSDVLSGQGVYEQYF. The CDR3 DNA follows: TGTGCCAGCTCGGACGTTCTTAGCGGACAGGGAGTCTACGAGCAGTACTTC.